These 30 T cell receptor beta chains share one sample of origin, sequenced in a study of identical twins. TCRdb fed the 5' RACE reads into MiXCR, producing one record per CDR3 protein. The sample shows some 730,000 distinct CDR3 sequences, 15% to 20% of them seen only once. The same sample was also studied in work on T cells expressing NK-cell markers.

Specimen: PBMCs. These receptor sequences come from a woman between 18 and 29 years old in good health.

The V call is TRBV20-1, the J call TRBJ1-1; D possibly corresponds to TRBD1 (6 bases). CDR3 length: 13 amino acids. CDR1 and CDR2 from the germline V gene are DFQATT and SNEGSKA (reference sequence). Written as DNA, the CDR3 is TGCAGCCCACGAGGGGGGGCGGACACTGAAGCTTTCTTT. As protein: CSPRGGADTEAFF.

The rearrangement uses TRBV2 and TRBJ1-2; D gene ambiguous. This CDR3 is 13 amino acids long. CDR1 SNHLY and CDR2 FYNNEI come from the germline V gene. V lost 2 bases and J 4 bases, leaving 8 bases between the germline ends. The CDR3 nucleotides read TGTGCCAGCAGTGAATCAAAAACCTATGGCTACACCTTC. Encoded protein: CASSESKTYGYTF.

This clonotype has more than one count but fewer than ten. The V gene is TRBV7-3, the J gene TRBJ2-1; perhaps D is TRBD1 or TRBD2 (5 bases each). V was cut by 3 bases and J by 8 bases, with 17 bases left in between. Germline V CDR1 and CDR2: SGHTA, FQGTGA. The CDR3 has 15 residues. The CDR3 sequence is CASSFNSAGRDEQFF. The CDR3, as DNA: TGTGCCAGCAGCTTTAATTCGGCAGGGCGGGATGAGCAGTTCTTC. Based on the CDR3 plus reference TRBV7-3 and TRBJ2-1, the full variable domain is GAGVSQTPSNKVTEKGKYVELRCDPISGHTALYWYRQSLGQGPEFLIYFQGTGAADDSGLPNDRFFAVRPEGSVSTLKIQRTERGDSAVYLCASSFNSAGRDEQFFGPGTRLTVL.

The chain recombines TRBV12-3 or TRBV12-4 with TRBJ1-1, with a tentative D call TRBD1 (6 bases). CDR3 length: 17 amino acids. V was shortened by 5 bases and J by 1 base, with 20 bases between the two germline ends. In nucleotides, the CDR3 is TGTGCCAGCAGTCCGACGACAGGATTGTATAAGAACACTGAAGCTTTCTTT. Amino acids: CASSPTTGLYKNTEAFF.

This clonotype was seen more than once but under ten times. The genes are TRBV12-3 or TRBV12-4 and TRBJ1-1; the D is unclear. The CDR3 length is 11 residues. V was clipped by 3 bases and J by 10 bases, with 9 bases between them. CDR3 sequence: CASSFGGVAFF. DNA of the CDR3: TGTGCCAGCAGTTTTGGCGGGGTAGCTTTCTTT.

The chain links TRBV7-8 to TRBJ2-7; 11 bases align to TRBD2. The CDR3 runs to 15 residues. Germline-derived CDR1 and CDR2 are SGHVS and FQNEAQ. After removal of 5 bases from V and 6 bases from J, the junction contained 9 bases not matched to a gene. The CDR3 DNA follows: TGTGCCAGCAGCGTCACCACTAGCGGGAGAGGCGAGCAGTACTTC. Translation: CASSVTTSGRGEQYF.

The chain is built from TRBV20-1 and TRBJ2-7; D uncertain. CDR3 size: 12 residues. CDR1 DFQATT and CDR2 SNEGSKA come from the germline V gene (reference sequence). Trimming cost V 6 bases and J 2 bases, with 11 bases left between them. The CDR3 nucleotides read TGCAGTGCCCACCTCGACACCTACGAGCAGTACTTC. This sequence encodes CSAHLDTYEQYF.

This clonotype was detected ten times or more. This chain connects TRBV10-3 to TRBJ2-2, with 12 positions matching TRBD2. V trimming: 4 bases; J trimming: 1 base; junction bases outside the gene matches: 4. Germline assignment: CDR1 ENHRY and CDR2 SYGVKD. The CDR3 sequence is 17 residues long. The CDR3 here is CAISGTSGTGNTGELFF. CDR3 nucleotides: TGTGCCATCAGTGGGACTAGCGGGACCGGGAACACCGGGGAGCTGTTTTTT.

This rearrangement joins TRBV7-9 to TRBJ2-1; TRBD2 aligns across 7 bases. The CDR3 totals 16 residues. Unmatched junction bases numbered 9, after V lost 1 base and J lost 6 bases. Germline V lookup: CDR1 SEHNR, CDR2 FQNEAQ (reference sequence). The CDR3 DNA is TGTGCCAGCAGCTTAGTGCGCGGGAGAGGGCTCAATGAGCAGTTCTTC. Its protein is CASSLVRGRGLNEQFF.

Points on this clonotype: One junction end disagrees with the germline gene, perhaps due to a read error. The chain has TRBV7-9 and TRBJ2-2; 7 bases line up with TRBD1. This CDR3 is built from 15 residues. Germline V gene data show CDR1 as SEHNR and CDR2 as FQNEAQ (reference sequence). The CDR3, as DNA: TGTGCCGGAGTATTCCTGACAGGGAACACCGGGAAGCTGTTTTTT. Protein: CAGVFLTGNTGKLFF.

Only a few counts were recorded for this clonotype. This sequence joins TRBV20-1 and TRBJ2-7; perhaps TRBD1 as D (8 bases). The CDR3 spans 14 residues. Germline loops: CDR1 DFQATT, CDR2 SNEGSKA (reference sequence). Trimming took 6 bases from V and 3 from J, leaving 18 bases between them. Here the CDR3 reads CSASRGREIYEQYF. The CDR3 DNA reads TGCAGTGCCAGCAGGGGGCGGGAGATCTACGAGCAGTACTTC.

This clonotype was found a few times. The chain employs TRBV3-1 and TRBJ2-2, with D tentatively TRBD2 (6 bases). Trimming left V 4 bases short and J 0 bases short, with 12 bases between. CDR1 LGHDT and CDR2 YNNKEL come from the germline V gene (reference sequence). CDR3 length: 16 amino acids. Written as DNA, the CDR3 is TGTGCCAGCAGCCGGAGGGCCGATACGAACACCGGGGAGCTGTTTTTT. It encodes CASSRRADTNTGELFF.

This clonotype was recorded a few times. The V gene is TRBV27, the J gene TRBJ2-1; possibly TRBD1 for D (6 bases). Trimming stripped 6 bases from V and 7 bases from J, with 16 bases between. This CDR3 comprises 14 residues. Germline V CDR1 and CDR2: MNHEY, SMNVEV (reference sequence). Written as DNA, the CDR3 is TGTGCCAGCAGGAAACAGGGATCGACGAATGAGCAGTTCTTC. Its translation: CASRKQGSTNEQFF.

The rearrangement links TRBV7-9 to TRBJ1-1; possibly TRBD1 for D (5 bases). V was clipped by 5 bases and J by 7 bases, with 11 bases between them. From germline, CDR1 is SEHNR and CDR2 FQNEAQ (reference sequence). CDR3 length: 12 amino acids. The CDR3 loop is CASSEQGLEAFF. Written as DNA, the CDR3 is TGTGCCAGCAGCGAGCAGGGTCTTGAAGCTTTCTTT.

CDR3 in amino acids: CASSLGVKNIQYF. CDR3 sequence (DNA): TGTGCCAGCAGTTTGGGTGTCAAAAACATTCAGTACTTC. The chain recombines TRBV6-5 with TRBJ2-4; no clear D. V shed 4 bases and J shed 3 bases, with 7 bases lying between them. Germline CDR1 and CDR2: MNHEY and SVGAGI. The CDR3 contains 13 residues.

The gene calls are TRBV18 and TRBJ1-2; no reliable D call. Germline V gene data show CDR1 as KGHSH and CDR2 as LQKENI. Trimming shortened V by 6 bases and J by 7 bases, and 24 bases separated the two germline ends. CDR3 length equals 16 residues. The CDR3 region has the DNA TGTGCCAGCTCCCAGGATAAGGAGGACGTTTCCGGTGGCTACACCTTC. This translates into CASSQDKEDVSGGYTF.

This chain links TRBV9 with TRBJ2-2, with 10 bases matching TRBD2. Germline V lookup: CDR1 SGDLS, CDR2 YYNGEE. V lost 1 base, J lost 1 base, and 1 base stayed unmatched. The CDR3 length is 16 residues. The CDR3 is CASSVRTSGNTGELFF. CDR3 nucleotides: TGTGCCAGCAGCGTAAGGACTAGCGGGAACACCGGGGAGCTGTTTTTT.

Here the CDR3 DNA reads TGTGCCAGCAGTTTAGCGGGTCATCAAAATGAAGCTTTCTTT. This sequence encodes CASSLAGHQNEAFF. The chain links TRBV12-3 or TRBV12-4 to TRBJ1-1, with D unresolved. The V end was cut by 0 bases, the J end by 7 bases, with 12 bases between. The CDR3 runs 14 residues.

This clonotype turned up a few times. The chain carries TRBV9 and TRBJ2-5; D is unresolved. The CDR3 loop spans 16 amino acids. Trimming stripped 0 bases from V and 1 base from J, with 13 bases between. In germline, CDR1 is SGDLS, CDR2 YYNGEE. The CDR3 protein is CASSVDSGTLQETQYF. The DNA of the CDR3 is TGTGCCAGCAGCGTAGATTCTGGCACCCTCCAAGAGACCCAGTACTTC.

The chain has TRBV4-2 and TRBJ2-1; TRBD1 matches at 8 bases. In germline, CDR1 is LGHNA, CDR2 YNFKEQ. J lost 6 bases, V lost 4 bases, and 8 bases had no gene match. This CDR3 has 15 amino acids. Written as DNA, the CDR3 is TGTGCCAGCAGCCCCTGGACAGGGACCCTCAATGAGCAGTTCTTC. Translation gives CASSPWTGTLNEQFF.

This clonotype was seen a few times. This chain uses TRBV10-3 with TRBJ2-7; TRBD1 aligns across 8 bases. V was pared by 2 bases and J by 2 bases, with 2 bases of the junction left unmatched. Looked up from germline, CDR1 is ENHRY and CDR2 is SYGVKD. The CDR3 loop spans 14 amino acids. The CDR3 DNA is TGTGCCATCAGTGAGCAGACAGGGGCCTACGAGCAGTACTTC. Translated: CAISEQTGAYEQYF.

The chain recombines TRBV29-1 with TRBJ2-7, with no clear D. Germline-derived CDR1 and CDR2 are SQVTM and ANQGSEA. The CDR3 loop spans 12 amino acids. V was pared by 0 bases and J by 4 bases, with 7 bases between. Here the CDR3 reads CSVEETGYEQYF. The CDR3 DNA sequence: TGCAGCGTTGAAGAGACTGGTTACGAGCAGTACTTC.

This clonotype was seen only a few times. This rearrangement joins TRBV24-1 to TRBJ2-7, with D maybe TRBD2 (5 bases). CDR1 is KGHDR, CDR2 SFDVKD, per germline. The V gene lost 11 bases and the J gene lost 5 bases, with 21 bases spanning the gap. CDR3 length equals 14 residues. This CDR3 reads CASPFRGLMNEQYF. DNA of the CDR3: TGTGCCAGCCCATTTCGGGGTCTCATGAACGAGCAGTACTTC.

This clonotype was recorded a few times. The chain links TRBV6-5 to TRBJ2-1, with TRBD2 matching over 12 bases. From germline, CDR1 is MNHEY and CDR2 SVGAGI. The CDR3 extends over 11 amino acids. V lost 5 bases and J lost 14; bases outside the gene matches: 1. The CDR3 bases are TGTGCCAGCAGTCGGACTAGCGGGAAGTTCTTC. This gives the protein CASSRTSGKFF.

The CDR3 region is CSAAATRDGYTF. The CDR3 DNA sequence: TGCAGTGCGGCCGCGACTAGGGATGGCTACACCTTC. The rearrangement uses TRBV20-1 and TRBJ1-2; no definite D call. Trimming shortened V by 6 bases and J by 6 bases, and 14 bases separated the two germline ends. CDR1 and CDR2 from the germline V gene are DFQATT and SNEGSKA (reference sequence). The CDR3 extends over 12 amino acids.

V gene TRBV25-1 combines with J gene TRBJ2-4, with D maybe TRBD2 (5 bases). The germline V gene encodes CDR1 MGHDK and CDR2 SYGVNS. V was pared by 2 bases and J by 8 bases, with 16 bases between. There are 15 residues in the CDR3. CDR3 in amino acids: CASSEGLSGSHIQYF. CDR3 coding DNA: TGTGCCAGCAGTGAAGGCCTCAGCGGCAGTCACATTCAGTACTTC.

J is TRBJ2-1 and V is TRBV6-5, with a possible D match to TRBD2 (5 bases). Germline V gives CDR1 MNHEY, CDR2 SVGAGI. Trimming took off 2 bases at V and 4 bases at J, with 15 bases between the two ends. The CDR3 runs 16 residues. CDR3 in amino acids: CASSYPRTGYYNEQFF. The DNA of the CDR3 is TGTGCCAGCAGTTACCCCCGGACTGGCTATTACAATGAGCAGTTCTTC.

The chain joins TRBV7-8 to TRBJ2-6; D ambiguous. CDR1 and CDR2 (germline): SGHVS, FQNEAQ. This CDR3 has 18 residues. Deletions cut 3 bases from V and 1 base from J, with 16 bases between. The CDR3, as DNA: TGTGCCAGCAGCTTTACGCGAGTGTGGGGTTCTGGGGCCAACGTCCTGACTTTC. Translating it yields CASSFTRVWGSGANVLTF.

V usage is TRBV7-2 and J usage is TRBJ1-2; possibly TRBD1 for D (5 bases). The CDR3 is 15 residues long. V lost 0 bases and J 6 bases, leaving 14 bases between the germline ends. The germline gives CDR1 SGHTA, CDR2 FQGNSA. The CDR3 sequence: CASSLARGSLNGYTF. The CDR3 bases are TGTGCCAGCAGCTTAGCGCGGGGCAGCCTAAATGGCTACACCTTC.

V gene TRBV20-1 combines with J gene TRBJ2-5; 7 positions match TRBD2. The CDR3 spans 12 residues. The V and J ends lost 3 bases and 5 bases, in that order; junction bases with no gene match: 3. Germline V gives CDR1 DFQATT, CDR2 SNEGSKA (reference sequence). DNA of the CDR3: TGCAGTGCTAGGACTAGCAGTGAGACCCAGTACTTC. Its protein product is CSARTSSETQYF.